Presented here are 32 T cell receptor beta chains from one specimen sequenced in a study of OX40 agonist ivuxolimab in advanced cancers. Method: immunoSEQ multiplex PCR; TCRdb's copy keeps in-frame clones and lacks some. The repertoire holds about 90,000 clones, around 90% seen once, with approximately 1.5% in the top ten. The sequencing used CD4+ or CD8+ T cells sorted from blood, collected in a trial of the OX40 agonist ivuxolimab. These receptor sequences come from an adult with an advanced solid tumor such as melanoma, head and neck, liver or kidney cancer.

V is TRBV5-1 and J is TRBJ2-7; 7 bases line up with TRBD1. V was pared by 5 bases and J by 1 base, with 3 bases of the junction left unmatched. CDR1 SGHRS and CDR2 YFSETQ come from the germline V gene. The CDR3 contains 13 residues. The CDR3 sequence: CASRSTGSYEQYF. Written as DNA, the CDR3 is TGCGCCAGCAGATCGACAGGGTCCTACGAGCAGTACTTC.

The chain carries TRBV6-1 and TRBJ2-7; no clear D. CDR1 is MNHNS, CDR2 SASEGT, per germline. Between the trimmed V and J ends, which lost 10 bases and 2 bases, there was a span of 12 bases. There are 12 residues in the CDR3. This CDR3 is CATTTATYEQYF. The CDR3 DNA follows: TGTGCCACGACGACTGCCACCTACGAGCAGTACTTC.

The V gene is TRBV5-1, the J gene TRBJ2-1; 12 bases match TRBD2. The CDR3 spans 15 residues. Germline trimming cut 6 bases from V and 7 bases from J; bases unmatched to any gene: 8. Per germline, CDR1 SGHRS and CDR2 YFSETQ. The CDR3 loop reads CASTTTSGSGNEQFF. The CDR3, as DNA: TGCGCCAGCACTACGACTAGCGGGAGTGGGAATGAGCAGTTCTTC.

The chain is built from TRBV6-1 and TRBJ2-5; D is possibly TRBD1 or TRBD2 (5 bases each). Near its end, the DNA agrees better with TRBJ2-7, so the J call may be wrong. The CDR3 extends over 13 amino acids. The germline V gene has CDR1 MNHNS and CDR2 SASEGT. CDR3 bases: TGTGCCAGCAGTCGGGACGGGACCTACGAGCAGTACTTC. It yields the protein CASSRDGTYEQYF.

The V call is TRBV21-1, the J call TRBJ2-5; TRBD2, the D gene given by the table, was not confirmed from the DNA. TRBV21-1 is reported as a pseudogene. The CDR3 is 13 residues long. The CDR3 coding sequence is TGTGCCACCCGCGGGGGGATTAGTGAGACCCAGTACTTC. It specifies CATRGGISETQYF.

V usage is TRBV12-2 and J usage is TRBJ1-2. TRBV12-2 constitutes a pseudogene. The CDR3 has 12 amino acids. In DNA form, the CDR3 reads TGTGCAAGTCGCTTAGGAGCCGGTGGCTACACCTTC. Protein sequence: CASRLGAGGYTF.

V usage is TRBV25-1 and J usage is TRBJ2-2; tentatively, D is TRBD1 or TRBD2 (5 bases each). The CDR3 has 16 residues. The germline gives CDR1 MGHDK, CDR2 SYGVNS. With 4 bases removed from V and 6 bases from J, the gap between germline ends came to 18 bases. The CDR3 region has the DNA TGTGCCAGCAGTGCTACGGGGCTGGGAGAGGCCGGGGAGCTGTTTTTT. Its translation: CASSATGLGEAGELFF.

The CDR3 coding sequence is TGTGCCAGCAGCCAGCAAAGGGGAACTGAAGCTTTCTTT. It specifies CASSQQRGTEAFF. The V and J genes are TRBV7-2 and TRBJ1-1; weak D call: TRBD1 (5 bases). The CDR3 spans 13 residues. CDR1 and CDR2 (germline): SGHTA, FQGNSA. The V end was cut by 5 bases, the J end by 5 bases, with 12 bases between.

The V gene is TRBV6-4, the J gene TRBJ2-1, with 9 bases matching TRBD2. Per the germline V gene, CDR1 is MRHNA and CDR2 is SNTAGT. Trimming took 0 bases from V and 5 from J; bases not matched to a gene: 11. The CDR3 extends over 18 amino acids. The CDR3 here is CASSDSPGGGGANNEQFF. CDR3 sequence (DNA): TGTGCCAGCAGTGACTCGCCCGGGGGCGGGGGGGCGAACAATGAGCAGTTCTTC.

The chain links TRBV7-3 to TRBJ2-2, with D maybe TRBD2 (6 bases). The CDR3 loop spans 14 amino acids. The germline V gene has CDR1 SGHTA and CDR2 FQGTGA. Trimming removed 2 bases at V and 6 bases at J, with 10 bases between. The CDR3 DNA follows: TGTGCCAGCAGCTTAGCGGGGTCAGCCGGGGAGCTGTTTTTT. Translated: CASSLAGSAGELFF.

The genes are TRBV7-9 and TRBJ2-2; 8 bases fit TRBD1. Germline values: CDR1 SEHNR, CDR2 FQNEAQ (reference sequence). The CDR3 runs 16 residues. V was clipped by 5 bases and J by 1 base; unmatched bases: 6. CDR3 nucleotide sequence: TGTGCCAGCAGCCCTCGAGGGACAGGGAACACCGGGGAGCTGTTTTTT. Residues: CASSPRGTGNTGELFF.

This CDR3 is CASSFGGANNSPLHF. CDR3 DNA sequence: TGTGCCAGCAGTTTCGGAGGGGCCAATAATTCACCCCTCCACTTT. The rearrangement joins TRBV27 to TRBJ1-6; D may be TRBD1 (5 bases). This CDR3 contains 15 residues. Germline CDR1 MNHEY, CDR2 SMNVEV (reference sequence). Trimming removed 3 bases at V and 5 bases at J, with 11 bases between.

This sequence joins TRBV28 and TRBJ1-6, with D uncertain. The germline gives CDR1 MDHEN, CDR2 SYDVKM. The CDR3 length is 12 residues. Trimming took 8 bases from V and 14 from J, leaving 16 bases between them. CDR3 coding DNA: TGTGCCAGCGGCCCGCTTGAGGCGGCCCTCCACTTT. Translated: CASGPLEAALHF.

The chain couples TRBV28 to TRBJ1-1; D perhaps matches TRBD1 (5 bases). Trimming cost V 1 base and J 9 bases, with 15 bases left between them. The CDR3 loop spans 14 amino acids. In germline, CDR1 is MDHEN, CDR2 SYDVKM. Written as DNA, the CDR3 is TGTGCCAGCAGTTTATCGCCGAGGCAGGGCCAAGCTTTCTTT. Protein: CASSLSPRQGQAFF.

V and J are TRBV29-1 and TRBJ1-1; D is perhaps TRBD1 (6 bases). Germline V lookup: CDR1 SQVTM, CDR2 ANQGSEA. V was pared by 1 base and J by 5 bases, with 8 bases between. The CDR3 runs to 12 residues. Written as DNA, the CDR3 is TGCAGCGTTGAAGCAGGACAGACTGAAGCTTTCTTT. This encodes CSVEAGQTEAFF.

The V call is TRBV27, the J call TRBJ1-1; a possible D gene is TRBD1 (6 bases). V was shortened by 5 bases and J by 4 bases, with 14 bases between the two germline ends. Germline loops: CDR1 MNHEY, CDR2 SMNVEV (reference sequence). This CDR3 has 14 residues. The CDR3 coding sequence is TGTGCCAGCAGTCTCCGGCCGGGGGCCACTGAAGCTTTCTTT. Residues: CASSLRPGATEAFF.

V usage is TRBV30 and J usage is TRBJ2-7; D might be TRBD1 or TRBD2, each matching 5 bases. The CDR3 length is 12 residues. From germline, CDR1 is GTSNPN and CDR2 SVGIG (reference sequence). The V end lost 1 base, the J end lost 7 bases, and 11 bases lay between the germline ends. The CDR3 loop reads CAWSAGPLEQYF. The CDR3 DNA reads TGTGCCTGGAGTGCGGGGCCGCTGGAGCAGTACTTC.

This clone has a single count. The chain recombines TRBV27 with TRBJ1-4; 7 bases are a match to TRBD1. Germline assignment: CDR1 MNHEY and CDR2 SMNVEV (reference sequence). The CDR3 contains 13 residues. V was clipped by 5 bases and J by 5 bases; unmatched bases: 2. The CDR3 DNA sequence: TGTGCCAGCAGTGCCAGGGGGAATGAAAAACTGTTTTTT. Protein sequence: CASSARGNEKLFF.

The rearrangement uses TRBV11-2 and TRBJ2-5; 10 nucleotides match TRBD1. From germline, CDR1 is SGHAT and CDR2 FQNNGV. The CDR3 contains 14 residues. V shed 5 bases, J shed 4 bases, and the junction held 4 bases outside the gene matches. The CDR3 sequence is CASSQTGGRETQYF. The DNA of the CDR3 is TGTGCCAGCAGCCAGACAGGGGGCAGAGAGACCCAGTACTTC. Full variable domain (missing parts from reference TRBV11-2 and TRBJ2-5): EAGVAQSPRYKIIEKRQSVAFWCNPISGHATLYWYQQILGQGPKLLIQFQNNGVVDDSQLPKDRFSAERLKGVDSTLKIQPAKLEDSAVYLCASSQTGGRETQYFGPGTRLLVL.

The chain recombines TRBV7-3 with TRBJ2-2; TRBD1 or TRBD2 may be the D gene (5 bases each). Germline lookup yields CDR1 SGHTA and CDR2 FQGTGA. The CDR3 runs to 13 residues. The V end was cut by 2 bases, the J end by 4 bases, with 5 bases between. The CDR3 region is CASSLGGTGELFF. CDR3 nucleotide sequence: TGTGCCAGCAGCTTAGGGGGCACCGGGGAGCTGTTTTTT.

This rearrangement joins TRBV7-3 to TRBJ2-1; 7 bases align to TRBD1. Losses at the gene ends were 5 bases for V and 6 bases for J; bases not matched to a gene: 7. The CDR3 has 14 amino acids. CDR1 SGHTA and CDR2 FQGTGA come from the germline V gene. CDR3 DNA: TGTGCCAGCAGCCCAATGACAGGGACCAATGAGCAGTTCTTC. As protein: CASSPMTGTNEQFF. Drawing the rest from reference TRBV7-3 and TRBJ2-1, the complete variable domain is GAGVSQTPSNKVTEKGKYVELRCDPISGHTALYWYRQSLGQGPEFLIYFQGTGAADDSGLPNDRFFAVRPEGSVSTLKIQRTERGDSAVYLCASSPMTGTNEQFFGPGTRLTVL.

CDR3 nucleotide sequence: TGTGCCAGCACCGGAAGGGAGCAGGTCACCGGGGAGCAGTACTTC. Translating gives CASTGREQVTGEQYF. V and J are TRBV2 and TRBJ2-7; TRBD2 might be the D (5 bases). V lost 7 bases to trimming and J lost 7 bases, with 23 bases between them. Germline loops: CDR1 SNHLY, CDR2 FYNNEI. This CDR3 comprises 15 residues. Full variable domain (missing parts from reference TRBV2 and TRBJ2-7): EPEVTQTPSHQVTQMGQEVILRCVPISNHLYFYWYRQILGQKVEFLVSFYNNEISEKSEIFDDQFSVERPDGSNFTLKIRSTKLEDSAMYFCASTGREQVTGEQYFGPGTRLTVT.

This clone was counted only a few times. The V gene is TRBV6-4, the J gene TRBJ1-2; TRBD1 agrees at 11 bases. V was clipped by 5 bases and J by 4 bases; unmatched bases: 3. CDR3 length: 14 amino acids. Looked up from germline, CDR1 is MRHNA and CDR2 is SNTAGT. The CDR3, as DNA: TGTGCCAGCAGTCCCGGGACAGGGGGCTATGGCTACACCTTC. Its translation is CASSPGTGGYGYTF.

This chain connects TRBV7-6 to TRBJ2-1; no clear D. The ends were cut back, 3 bases at V and 7 bases at J, with 7 bases in the middle. CDR1 is SGHVS, CDR2 FNYEAQ, per germline. The CDR3 length is 12 residues. The CDR3 region is CASSLSWNEQFF. DNA for the CDR3: TGTGCCAGCAGCTTGAGTTGGAATGAGCAGTTCTTC. Variable domain in full (rest from reference TRBV7-6 and TRBJ2-1): GAGVSQSPRYKVTKRGQDVALRCDPISGHVSLYWYRQALGQGPEFLTYFNYEAQQDKSGLPNDRFSAERPEGSISTLTIQRTEQRDSAMYRCASSLSWNEQFFGPGTRLTVL.

This chain links TRBV29-1 with TRBJ2-1, with D tentatively TRBD2 (5 bases). V gave up 2 bases and J gave up 0 bases, with 8 bases separating them. The CDR3 spans 14 residues. In germline, CDR1 is SQVTM, CDR2 ANQGSEA. CDR3 in DNA: TGCAGCGTTGAAAGCGGTTACTCCTACAATGAGCAGTTCTTC. It codes for CSVESGYSYNEQFF.

The chain couples TRBV5-6 to TRBJ2-3; possibly TRBD2 for D (6 bases). The CDR3 runs 17 residues. The germline V gene has CDR1 SGHDT and CDR2 YYEEEE. Trimming removed 1 base from V and 5 bases from J, with 20 bases in between. CDR3 sequence: CASSLWREGPLQDTQYF. The CDR3, as DNA: TGTGCCAGCAGCTTGTGGAGGGAAGGGCCATTGCAAGATACGCAGTATTTT.

This clone was seen a few times. This sequence joins TRBV27 and TRBJ2-7, with D possibly being TRBD2 (7 bases). The CDR3 spans 11 residues. Germline-derived CDR1 and CDR2 are MNHEY and SMNVEV (reference sequence). The V and J ends lost 7 bases and 7 bases respectively, with 11 bases between them. CDR3 in DNA: TGTGCCAGCAAGGGGGGGGGAGAGCAGTACTTC. This encodes CASKGGGEQYF.

The chain joins TRBV6-5 to TRBJ1-2, with a weak D call TRBD1 (5 bases). Trimming stripped 11 bases from V and 3 bases from J, with 13 bases between. The CDR3 contains 12 residues. CDR1 MNHEY and CDR2 SVGAGI come from the germline V gene. For the CDR3, the DNA is TGTGCCTCGGCTTTCAGGGACTATGGCTACACCTTC. Protein: CASAFRDYGYTF.

V and J are TRBV30 and TRBJ1-4; D remains unclear. This CDR3 has 15 amino acids. The V gene lost 2 bases and the J gene lost 6 bases, with 16 bases spanning the gap. Germline V lookup: CDR1 GTSNPN, CDR2 SVGIG (reference sequence). CDR3 DNA sequence: TGTGCCTGGAGTCAAACCCGGACGTCCTATGAAAAACTGTTTTTT. It translates to CAWSQTRTSYEKLFF.

Written as DNA, the CDR3 is TGCGCCAGCAGCCAACGAACAGGAGAGACCCAGTACTTC. It yields the protein CASSQRTGETQYF. The chain employs TRBV5-1 and TRBJ2-5, with a weak D call TRBD1 (5 bases). This CDR3 has 13 residues. V lost 4 bases, J lost 4 bases, and 11 bases lay in between. The germline V gene has CDR1 SGHRS and CDR2 YFSETQ. Based on the CDR3 plus reference TRBV5-1 and TRBJ2-5, the full variable domain is KAGVTQTPRYLIKTRGQQVTLSCSPISGHRSVSWYQQTPGQGLQFLFEYFSETQRNKGNFPGRFSGRQFSNSRSEMNVSTLELGDSALYLCASSQRTGETQYFGPGTRLLVL.

A single count supports this clone. This chain uses TRBV9 with TRBJ2-5; 7 bases agree with TRBD2. V dropped 0 bases and J dropped 3; count of bases not matched to a gene: 8. The CDR3 totals 16 residues. In germline, CDR1 is SGDLS, CDR2 YYNGEE. This CDR3 reads CASSVGLGGGKETQYF. In DNA, the CDR3 is TGTGCCAGCAGCGTAGGGTTGGGCGGGGGTAAAGAGACCCAGTACTTC.

For the CDR3, the DNA is TGCGCCAGCAGCTTGGACAGGGGTCGCACCGGGGAGCTGTTTTTT. This codes for CASSLDRGRTGELFF. The J gene is TRBJ2-2, the V gene TRBV5-1; TRBD1 matches at 7 bases. V was clipped by 0 bases and J by 4 bases; unmatched bases: 3. The CDR3 contains 15 residues. Per germline, CDR1 SGHRS and CDR2 YFSETQ.